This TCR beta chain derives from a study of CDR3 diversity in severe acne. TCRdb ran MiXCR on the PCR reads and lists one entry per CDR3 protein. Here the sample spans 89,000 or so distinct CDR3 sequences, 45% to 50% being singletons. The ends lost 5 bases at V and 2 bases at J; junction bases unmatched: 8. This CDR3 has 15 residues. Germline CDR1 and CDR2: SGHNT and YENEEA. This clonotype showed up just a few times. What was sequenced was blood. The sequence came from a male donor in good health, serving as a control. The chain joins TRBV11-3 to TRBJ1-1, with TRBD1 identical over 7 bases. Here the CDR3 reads CASSTHRGRNTEAFF. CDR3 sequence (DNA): TGTGCCAGCAGCACCCACAGGGGCCGAAACACTGAAGCTTTCTTT.